This entry concerns a single TCR beta chain. The data were taken from a study of technical replicates of blood from four donors. Germline V gene data show CDR1 as SGHRS and CDR2 as YFSETQ. CDR3 length: 13 residues. The J segment lost 5 bases and the V segment lost 4 bases, leaving 2 bases of the junction unmatched. Repertoires were generated with immunoSEQ multiplex PCR, while TCRdb's copy carries only in-frame clones and drops some. The table lists approximately 13,000 clones, around 86% of them singletons. The chain joins TRBV5-1 to TRBJ2-5, with 10 bases lining up with TRBD1. The material sequenced was PBMCs. The TCR comes from a human donor in good health. In DNA, the CDR3 is TGCGCCAGCAGCGGGACAGGGGCCGAGACCCAGTACTTC. This translates into CASSGTGAETQYF.